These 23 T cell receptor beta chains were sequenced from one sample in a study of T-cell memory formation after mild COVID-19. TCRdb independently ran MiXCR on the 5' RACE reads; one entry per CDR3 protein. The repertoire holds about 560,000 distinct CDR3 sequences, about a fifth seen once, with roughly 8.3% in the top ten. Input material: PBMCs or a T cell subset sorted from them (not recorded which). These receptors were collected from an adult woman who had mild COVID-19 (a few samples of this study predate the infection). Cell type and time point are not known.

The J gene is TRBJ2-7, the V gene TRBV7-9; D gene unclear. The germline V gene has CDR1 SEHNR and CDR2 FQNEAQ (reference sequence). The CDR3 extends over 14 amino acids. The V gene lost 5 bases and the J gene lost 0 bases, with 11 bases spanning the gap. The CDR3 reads CASSRLKSSYEQYF. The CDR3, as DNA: TGTGCCAGCAGCAGGCTGAAGAGCTCCTACGAGCAGTACTTC.

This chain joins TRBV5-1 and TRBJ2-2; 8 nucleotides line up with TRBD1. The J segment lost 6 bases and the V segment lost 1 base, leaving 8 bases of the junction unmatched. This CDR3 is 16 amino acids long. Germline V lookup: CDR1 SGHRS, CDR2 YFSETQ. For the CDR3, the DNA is TGCGCCAGCAGCTTGATAGGACAGGGAGGCGCCGGGGAGCTGTTTTTT. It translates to CASSLIGQGGAGELFF. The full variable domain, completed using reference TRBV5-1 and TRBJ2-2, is KAGVTQTPRYLIKTRGQQVTLSCSPISGHRSVSWYQQTPGQGLQFLFEYFSETQRNKGNFPGRFSGRQFSNSRSEMNVSTLELGDSALYLCASSLIGQGGAGELFFGEGSRLTVL.

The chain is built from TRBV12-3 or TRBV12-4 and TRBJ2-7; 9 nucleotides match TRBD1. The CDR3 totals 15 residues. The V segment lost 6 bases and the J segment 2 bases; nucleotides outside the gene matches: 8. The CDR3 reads CASSPGTGTPYEQYF. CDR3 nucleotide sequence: TGTGCCAGCAGCCCCGGGACAGGGACCCCCTACGAGCAGTACTTC.

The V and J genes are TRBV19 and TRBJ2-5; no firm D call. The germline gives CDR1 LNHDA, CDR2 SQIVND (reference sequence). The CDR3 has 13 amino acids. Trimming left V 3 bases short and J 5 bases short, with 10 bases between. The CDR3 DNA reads TGTGCCAGTAGTATGGGTGGGTTGGAGACCCAGTACTTC. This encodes CASSMGGLETQYF.

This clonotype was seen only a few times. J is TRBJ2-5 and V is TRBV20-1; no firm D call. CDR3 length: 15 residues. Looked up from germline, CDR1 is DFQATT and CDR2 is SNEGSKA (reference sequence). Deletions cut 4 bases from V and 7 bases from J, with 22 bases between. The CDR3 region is CSANPTGPVVGTQYF. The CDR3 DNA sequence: TGCAGTGCTAACCCAACGGGCCCGGTTGTTGGGACCCAGTACTTC.

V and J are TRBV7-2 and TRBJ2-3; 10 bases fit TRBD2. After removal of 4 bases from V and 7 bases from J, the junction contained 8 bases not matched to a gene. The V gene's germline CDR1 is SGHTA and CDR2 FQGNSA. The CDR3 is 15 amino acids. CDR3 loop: CASSYIAGGPNTQYF. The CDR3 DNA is TGTGCCAGCAGCTACATAGCGGGGGGCCCGAATACGCAGTATTTT.

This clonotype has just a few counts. The CDR3 DNA follows: TGTGCCAGCAGCCAGGCGTGGGGACTAGCGGGATTAGGCACAGATACGCAGTATTTT. It codes for CASSQAWGLAGLGTDTQYF. V usage is TRBV11-2 and J usage is TRBJ2-3, with 13 bases that match TRBD2. The V and J ends lost 5 bases and 1 base, in that order; junction bases with no gene match: 12. The CDR3 has 19 residues. Looked up from germline, CDR1 is SGHAT and CDR2 is FQNNGV.

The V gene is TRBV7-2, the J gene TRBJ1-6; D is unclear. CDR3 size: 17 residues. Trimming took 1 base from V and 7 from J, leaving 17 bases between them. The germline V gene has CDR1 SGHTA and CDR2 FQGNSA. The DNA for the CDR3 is TGTGCCAGCAGCTTAGAAGGTGGCCTCGGAATGAATTCACCCCTCCACTTT. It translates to CASSLEGGLGMNSPLHF.

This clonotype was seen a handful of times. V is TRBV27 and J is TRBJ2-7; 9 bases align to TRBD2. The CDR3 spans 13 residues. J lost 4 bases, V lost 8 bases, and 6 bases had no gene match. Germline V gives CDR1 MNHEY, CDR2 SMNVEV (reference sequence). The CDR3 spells CASSGLALYEQYF. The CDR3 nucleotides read TGTGCCAGCTCGGGACTAGCCTTATACGAGCAGTACTTC.

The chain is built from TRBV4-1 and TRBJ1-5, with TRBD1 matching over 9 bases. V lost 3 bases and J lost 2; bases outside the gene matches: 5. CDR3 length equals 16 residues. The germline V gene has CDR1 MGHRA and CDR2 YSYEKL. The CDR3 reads CASSQVRTGGNQPQHF. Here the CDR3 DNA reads TGCGCCAGCAGCCAGGTCAGGACAGGGGGCAATCAGCCCCAGCATTTT.

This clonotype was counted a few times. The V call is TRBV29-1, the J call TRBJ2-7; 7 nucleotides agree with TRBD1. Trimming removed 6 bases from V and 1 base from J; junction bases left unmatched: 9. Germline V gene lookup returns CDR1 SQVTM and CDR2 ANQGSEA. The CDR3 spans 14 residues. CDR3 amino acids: CSVEINRGSYEQYF. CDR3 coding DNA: TGCAGCGTAGAGATAAACAGGGGTTCCTACGAGCAGTACTTC.

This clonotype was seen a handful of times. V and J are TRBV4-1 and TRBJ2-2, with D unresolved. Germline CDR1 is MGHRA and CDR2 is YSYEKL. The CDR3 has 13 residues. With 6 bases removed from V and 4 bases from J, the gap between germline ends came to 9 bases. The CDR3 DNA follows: TGCGCCAGCAGGGAACAGCGCACCGGGGAGCTGTTTTTT. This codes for CASREQRTGELFF.

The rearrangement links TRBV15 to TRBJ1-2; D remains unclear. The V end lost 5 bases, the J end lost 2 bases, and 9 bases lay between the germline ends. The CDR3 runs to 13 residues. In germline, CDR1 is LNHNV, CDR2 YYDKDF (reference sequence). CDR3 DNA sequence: TGTGCCACCAGCTTAGACACCAACTATGGCTACACCTTC. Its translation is CATSLDTNYGYTF. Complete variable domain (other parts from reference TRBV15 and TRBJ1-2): DAMVIQNPRYQVTQFGKPVTLSCSQTLNHNVMYWYQQKSSQAPKLLFHYYDKDFNNEADTPDNFQSRRPNTSFCFLDIRSPGLGDTAMYLCATSLDTNYGYTFGSGTRLTVV.

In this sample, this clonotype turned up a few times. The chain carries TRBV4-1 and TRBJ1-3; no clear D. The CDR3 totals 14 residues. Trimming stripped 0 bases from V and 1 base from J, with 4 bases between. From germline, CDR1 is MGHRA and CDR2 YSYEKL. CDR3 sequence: CASSQEVSGNTIYF. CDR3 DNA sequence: TGCGCCAGCAGCCAAGAAGTATCTGGAAACACCATATATTTT.

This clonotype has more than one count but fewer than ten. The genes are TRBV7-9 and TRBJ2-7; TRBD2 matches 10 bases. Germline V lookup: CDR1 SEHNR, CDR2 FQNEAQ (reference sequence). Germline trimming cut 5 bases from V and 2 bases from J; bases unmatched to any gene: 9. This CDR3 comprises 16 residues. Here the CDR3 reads CASSPASGSFPYEQYF. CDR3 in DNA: TGTGCCAGCAGCCCGGCTAGCGGGAGTTTTCCCTACGAGCAGTACTTC.

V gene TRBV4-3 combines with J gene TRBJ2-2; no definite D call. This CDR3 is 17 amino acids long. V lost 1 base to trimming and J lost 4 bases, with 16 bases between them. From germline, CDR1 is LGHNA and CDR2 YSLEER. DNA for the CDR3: TGCGCCAGCAGCCAAGGGCCGGCAATAGGCGGCACCGGGGAGCTGTTTTTT. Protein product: CASSQGPAIGGTGELFF.

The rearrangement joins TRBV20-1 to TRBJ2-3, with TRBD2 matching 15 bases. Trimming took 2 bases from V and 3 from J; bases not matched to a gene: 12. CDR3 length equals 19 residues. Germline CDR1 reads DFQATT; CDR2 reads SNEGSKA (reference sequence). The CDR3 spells CSARSPGLAGGRVTDTQYF. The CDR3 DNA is TGCAGTGCTAGATCTCCGGGACTAGCGGGAGGCCGTGTGACAGATACGCAGTATTTT.

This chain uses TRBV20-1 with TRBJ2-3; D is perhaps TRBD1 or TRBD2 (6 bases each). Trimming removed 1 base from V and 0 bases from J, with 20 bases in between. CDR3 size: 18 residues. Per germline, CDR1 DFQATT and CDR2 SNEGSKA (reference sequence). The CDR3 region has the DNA TGCAGTGCTAGAGGAGGGGGGTGGGCAGGAGCTAGCACAGATACGCAGTATTTT. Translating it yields CSARGGGWAGASTDTQYF.

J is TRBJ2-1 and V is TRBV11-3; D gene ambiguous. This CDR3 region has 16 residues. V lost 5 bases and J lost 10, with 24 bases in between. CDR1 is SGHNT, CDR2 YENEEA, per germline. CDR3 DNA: TGTGCCAGCAGCCTATGGAGTTCTGGTCCCTTTGGAGAGCAGTTCTTC. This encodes CASSLWSSGPFGEQFF.

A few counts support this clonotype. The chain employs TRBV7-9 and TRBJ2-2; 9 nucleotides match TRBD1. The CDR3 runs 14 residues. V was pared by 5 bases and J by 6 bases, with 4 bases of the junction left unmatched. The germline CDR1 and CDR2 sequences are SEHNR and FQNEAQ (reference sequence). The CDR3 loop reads CASSGTGYAGELFF. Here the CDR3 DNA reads TGTGCCAGCAGCGGGACAGGGTACGCCGGGGAGCTGTTTTTT.

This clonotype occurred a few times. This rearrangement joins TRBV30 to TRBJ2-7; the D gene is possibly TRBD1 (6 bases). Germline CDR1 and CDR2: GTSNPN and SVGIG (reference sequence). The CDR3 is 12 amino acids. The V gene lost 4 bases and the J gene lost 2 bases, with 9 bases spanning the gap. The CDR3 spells CAWNQGTYEQYF. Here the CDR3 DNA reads TGTGCCTGGAATCAGGGGACCTACGAGCAGTACTTC.

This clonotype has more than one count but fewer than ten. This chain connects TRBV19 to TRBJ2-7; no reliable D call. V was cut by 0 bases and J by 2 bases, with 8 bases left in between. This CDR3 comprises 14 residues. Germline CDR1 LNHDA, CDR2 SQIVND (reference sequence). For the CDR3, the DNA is TGTGCCAGTAGTATAGATCACGAGACCTACGAGCAGTACTTC. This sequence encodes CASSIDHETYEQYF. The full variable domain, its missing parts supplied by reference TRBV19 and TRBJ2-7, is DGGITQSPKYLFRKEGQNVTLSCEQNLNHDAMYWYRQDPGQGLRLIYYSQIVNDFQKGDIAEGYSVSREKKESFPLTVTSAQKNPTAFYLCASSIDHETYEQYFGPGTRLTVT.

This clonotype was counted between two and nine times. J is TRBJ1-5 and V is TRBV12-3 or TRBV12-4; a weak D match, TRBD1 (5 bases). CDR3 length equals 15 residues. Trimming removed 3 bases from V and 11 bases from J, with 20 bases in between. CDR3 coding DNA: TGTGCCAGCAGTTTCGGAGGGGCAGGGAAAGAGGCCCAGCATTTT. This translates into CASSFGGAGKEAQHF.